This T cell receptor beta chain was recovered during a study of T cells in Graves' hyperthyroidism and ophthalmopathy. Patients were excluded because of uncontrolled infection, other autoimmune disease, pregnancy or lactation. Every diagnosis used clinical symptoms, serum thyroxine and TRAb, thyroid ultrasound and orbital computed tomography. The CDR3 consists of 14 residues. CDR1 and CDR2 (germline): SQVTM, ANQGSEA. A remark on this clonotype: Its target is not known. The germline gene is not matched at one end of the junction; a read error may be the cause.

Template material for amplifying TCR beta CDR3 regions consisted of RNA transcripts. HTBI primers drove first-round RT-PCR of the TCR CDR3. TCRdb passed the multiplex PCR reads through MiXCR, listing each CDR3 protein once. The data show about 570,000 distinct CDR3 sequences, 46% seen once. General study points: Among clonotypes expanded in thyroid above 0.001, most were also found in blood. Ophthalmopathy was predicted by the model a median of 6.5 months ahead of onset.

The receptor was derived from an adult woman with Graves' disease, either hyperthyroidism or ophthalmopathy (not recorded which). Sequenced: peripheral blood or thyroid tissue (not recorded which). V and J are TRBV29-1 and TRBJ2-1; either TRBD1 or TRBD2 may fit D (5 bases each). The CDR3 nucleotides read TGCAGTTTAGGGAGCAGGGTCTCCCACAATGAGCAGTTCTTC. Translating it yields CSLGSRVSHNEQFF.